The rows below give T cell receptor beta chains drawn from one sample of a study of regulatory T cells in long-lasting Graves disease. TCRdb called the multiplex PCR reads again in MiXCR, with one record for every CDR3 protein. The repertoire holds fewer than 550,000 distinct CDR3 sequences, roughly a sixth seen once, with roughly 25% in the top ten. The sample was also linked to a second study, of T cells in Graves' hyperthyroidism and ophthalmopathy.

This material consisted of peripheral blood mononuclear cells (PBMCs), taken at new diagnosis, from a patient treated with antithyroid drugs. These receptors originate from a woman aged 35 to 60 with Graves disease. Each CDR3 is given with its conserved first and last residue. Clone size is shown for a subset of rows, as once, few, many or a class of expanded clone.

V: TRBV20-1; J: TRBJ1-5; size: NA; CDR3: CSATTGSQPQHF
V: TRBV3-1; J: TRBJ1-1; size: many; CDR3: CASSRQTGAAEAFF
V: TRBV5-5; J: TRBJ2-1; size: NA; CDR3: CASSPNGQGFDEQFF
V: TRBV7-9; J: TRBJ1-1; size: NA; CDR3: CASSPYQNTEAFF
V: TRBV6-1; J: TRBJ1-4; size: NA; CDR3: CASAGATNEKLFF
V: TRBV12-3/TRBV12-4; J: TRBJ2-3; size: many; CDR3: CASRAGLAGTDTQYF
V: TRBV29-1; J: TRBJ1-4; size: few; CDR3: CSVEDLAGAYEKLFF
V: TRBV28; J: TRBJ1-1; size: many; CDR3: CASSRHDIYGVNTEAFF
V: TRBV5-1; J: TRBJ2-2; size: NA; CDR3: CASRGGQDYTGELFF
V: TRBV4-1; J: TRBJ1-4; size: NA; CDR3: CASSPVRGGFNEKLFF
V: TRBV6-5; J: TRBJ2-1; size: NA; CDR3: CASSYSGRAVNEQFF
V: TRBV20-1; J: TRBJ1-2; size: NA; CDR3: CSSRWDSDNYGYTF
V: TRBV15; J: TRBJ2-1; size: many; CDR3: CATRRSGGNNYNEQFF
V: TRBV13; J: TRBJ2-1; size: few; CDR3: CASSRSGDEQFF
V: TRBV27; J: TRBJ2-7; size: many; CDR3: CASSSPSSGFSYEQYF
V: TRBV11-3; J: TRBJ2-7; size: few; CDR3: CASSLDYLEQYF
V: TRBV19; J: TRBJ2-5; size: NA; CDR3: CATTETGRQETQYF
V: TRBV29-1; J: TRBJ1-1; size: many; CDR3: CSVDGTNTEAFF
V: TRBV11-2; J: TRBJ1-6; size: many; CDR3: CASSLATRTPLHF
V: TRBV7-7; J: TRBJ2-2; size: many; CDR3: CASSPVRVGELFF
V: TRBV12-3/TRBV12-4; J: TRBJ1-1; size: many; CDR3: CASSLKEMNTEAFF
V: TRBV6-2/TRBV6-3; J: TRBJ2-3; size: many; CDR3: CASGAASGGKTDTQYF
V: TRBV5-6; J: TRBJ2-1; size: NA; CDR3: CASSIQAWLAGVNEQFF
V: TRBV5-4; J: TRBJ1-1; size: NA; CDR3: CASSLVGPGTTDEAFF
V: TRBV11-2; J: TRBJ1-2; size: many; CDR3: CASSLAPFYGYTF
V: TRBV5-1; J: TRBJ1-5; size: NA; CDR3: CASSLAGQGANQPQHF
V: TRBV24-1; J: TRBJ2-7; size: many; CDR3: CATSGSGDEQYF
V: TRBV12-3/TRBV12-4; J: TRBJ1-2; size: many; CDR3: CASSLMVSEGYTF
V: TRBV6-5; J: TRBJ2-5; size: many; CDR3: CASSYRGTSGYQETQYF
V: TRBV27; J: TRBJ1-1; size: many; CDR3: CASSFFQGGTEAFF
V: TRBV4-2; J: TRBJ1-2; size: NA; CDR3: CASSQIHRDGIDGYTF
V: TRBV6-1; J: TRBJ2-2; size: few; CDR3: CASSEMQGRTGELFF
V: TRBV11-2; J: TRBJ1-1; size: many; CDR3: CASSLGVKNTEAFF
V: TRBV6-2/TRBV6-3; J: TRBJ1-2; size: few; CDR3: CASSPPGAEGYTF
V: TRBV3-1; J: TRBJ2-7; size: few; CDR3: CASSRDASSYEQYF
V: TRBV6-9; J: TRBJ2-7; size: many; CDR3: CASSFADGDTYEQYF